This TCR beta chain was sequenced for a study of PD-1 blockade in classical Hodgkin lymphoma. General observations from the study: Newly diagnosed patients were reported to exhibit reduced baseline TCR diversity relative to healthy donors. The drivers behind the repertoire differences, possibly disease activity or prior therapy, remain undefined.

The time point here: newly diagnosed, previously untreated cHL patient sample. Magnetic negative selection was used to purify CD8+ T cells from thawed PBMCs. Comparison PBMCs came from previously untreated, newly diagnosed classical Hodgkin lymphoma patients. Trimming removed 4 bases from V and 2 bases from J, with 12 bases in between. Germline V CDR1 and CDR2: LGHNA, YSLEER. The CDR3 is made up of 15 amino acids. Sequencing was performed with immunoSEQ multiplex PCR; in TCRdb, only in-frame clones are kept and a portion is missing. The profile shows some 21,000 clones, about 83% of them singletons. About this clone itself: The antigen remains unidentified.

The rearrangement links TRBV4-3 to TRBJ2-1, with a possible D match to TRBD2 (6 bases). The source of this sequence is a human donor with classical Hodgkin lymphoma. Input material: CD8+ T cells from blood. The CDR3 reads CASSPGPGAYNEQFF. In DNA form, the CDR3 reads TGCGCCAGCAGCCCTGGCCCGGGGGCCTACAATGAGCAGTTCTTC.